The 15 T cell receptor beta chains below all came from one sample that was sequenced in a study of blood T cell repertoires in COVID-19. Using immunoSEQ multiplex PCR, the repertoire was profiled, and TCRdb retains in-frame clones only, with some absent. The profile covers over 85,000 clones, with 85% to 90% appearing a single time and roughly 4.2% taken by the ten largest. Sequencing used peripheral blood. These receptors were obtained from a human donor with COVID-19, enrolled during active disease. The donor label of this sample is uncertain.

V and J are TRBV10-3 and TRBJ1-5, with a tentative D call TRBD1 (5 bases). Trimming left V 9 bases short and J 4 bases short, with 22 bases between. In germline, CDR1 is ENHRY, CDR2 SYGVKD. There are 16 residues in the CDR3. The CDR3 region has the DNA TGTGCCATATACACGAGGGGATGGGGGGGGAATCAGCCCCAGCATTTT. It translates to CAIYTRGWGGNQPQHF.

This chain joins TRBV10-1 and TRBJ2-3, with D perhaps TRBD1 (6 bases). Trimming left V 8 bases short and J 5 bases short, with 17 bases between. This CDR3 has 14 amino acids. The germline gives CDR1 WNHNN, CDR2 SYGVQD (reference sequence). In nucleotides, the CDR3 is TGCGCCAGCTCTCATGGGATAGGGGGAGATACGCAGTATTTT. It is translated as CASSHGIGGDTQYF.

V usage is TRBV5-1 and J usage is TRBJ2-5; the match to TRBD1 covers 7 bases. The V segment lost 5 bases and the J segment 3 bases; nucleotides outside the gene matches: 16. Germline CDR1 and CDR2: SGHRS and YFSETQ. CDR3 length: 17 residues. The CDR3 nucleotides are TGCGCCAGCAGTAAGGGACAGCCAAATTTTGCCAAAGAGACCCAGTACTTC. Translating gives CASSKGQPNFAKETQYF.

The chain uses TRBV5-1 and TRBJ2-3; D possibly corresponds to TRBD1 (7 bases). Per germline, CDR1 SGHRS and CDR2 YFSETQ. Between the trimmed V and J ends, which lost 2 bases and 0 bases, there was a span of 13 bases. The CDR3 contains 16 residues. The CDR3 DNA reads TGCGCCAGCAGCTTCAGGGGGGACCCGAGCACAGATACGCAGTATTTT. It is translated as CASSFRGDPSTDTQYF.

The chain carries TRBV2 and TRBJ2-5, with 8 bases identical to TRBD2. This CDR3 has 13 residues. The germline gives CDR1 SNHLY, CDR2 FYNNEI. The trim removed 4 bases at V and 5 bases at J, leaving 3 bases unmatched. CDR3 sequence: CASSAGGPETQYF. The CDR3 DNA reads TGTGCCAGCAGTGCGGGGGGGCCGGAGACCCAGTACTTC.

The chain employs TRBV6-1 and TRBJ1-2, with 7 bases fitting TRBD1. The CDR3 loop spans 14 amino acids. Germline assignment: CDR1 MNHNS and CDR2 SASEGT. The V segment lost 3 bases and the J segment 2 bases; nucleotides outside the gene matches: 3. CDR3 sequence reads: CASSEPGGNYGYTF. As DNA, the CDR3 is TGTGCCAGCAGTGAGCCAGGGGGGAACTATGGCTACACCTTC.

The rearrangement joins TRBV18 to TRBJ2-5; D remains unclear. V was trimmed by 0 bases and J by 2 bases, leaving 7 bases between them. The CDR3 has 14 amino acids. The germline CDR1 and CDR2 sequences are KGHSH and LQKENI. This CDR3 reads CASSPPAVQETQYF. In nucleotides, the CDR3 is TGTGCCAGCTCACCACCGGCAGTTCAAGAGACCCAGTACTTC. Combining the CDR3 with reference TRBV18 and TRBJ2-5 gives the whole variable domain NAGVMQNPRHLVRRRGQEARLRCSPMKGHSHVYWYRQLPEEGLKFMVYLQKENIIDESGMPKERFSAEFPKEGPSILRIQQVVRGDSAAYFCASSPPAVQETQYFGPGTRLLVL.

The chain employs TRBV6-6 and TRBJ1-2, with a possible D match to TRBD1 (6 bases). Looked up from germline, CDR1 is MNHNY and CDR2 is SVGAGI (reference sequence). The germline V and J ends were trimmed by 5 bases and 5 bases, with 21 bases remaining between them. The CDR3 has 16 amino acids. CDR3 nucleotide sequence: TGTGCCAGCAGTCGACAGGCAGCTTCCCGGGGATATGGCTACACCTTC. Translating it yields CASSRQAASRGYGYTF.

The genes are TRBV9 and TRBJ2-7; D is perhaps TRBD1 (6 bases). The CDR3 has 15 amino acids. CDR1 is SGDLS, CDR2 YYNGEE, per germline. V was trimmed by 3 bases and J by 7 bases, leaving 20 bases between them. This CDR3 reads CASSARATGSGEQYF. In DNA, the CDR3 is TGTGCCAGCAGCGCCCGAGCTACAGGGTCGGGGGAGCAGTACTTC. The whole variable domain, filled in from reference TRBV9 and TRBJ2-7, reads DSGVTQTPKHLITATGQRVTLRCSPRSGDLSVYWYQQSLDQGLQFLIQYYNGEERAKGNILERFSAQQFPDLHSELNLSSLELGDSALYFCASSARATGSGEQYFGPGTRLTVT.

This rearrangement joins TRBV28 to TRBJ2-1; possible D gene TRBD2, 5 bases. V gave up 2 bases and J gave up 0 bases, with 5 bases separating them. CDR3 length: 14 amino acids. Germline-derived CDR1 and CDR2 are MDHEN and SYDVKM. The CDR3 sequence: CASSLTSSYNEQFF. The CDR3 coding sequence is TGTGCCAGCAGTTTAACTAGCTCCTACAATGAGCAGTTCTTC.

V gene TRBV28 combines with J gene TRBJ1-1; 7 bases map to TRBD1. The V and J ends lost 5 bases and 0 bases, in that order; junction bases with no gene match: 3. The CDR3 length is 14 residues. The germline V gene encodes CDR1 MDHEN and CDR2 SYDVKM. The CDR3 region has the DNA TGTGCCAGCAGTCGACAGGGCCTGAACACTGAAGCTTTCTTT. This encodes CASSRQGLNTEAFF.

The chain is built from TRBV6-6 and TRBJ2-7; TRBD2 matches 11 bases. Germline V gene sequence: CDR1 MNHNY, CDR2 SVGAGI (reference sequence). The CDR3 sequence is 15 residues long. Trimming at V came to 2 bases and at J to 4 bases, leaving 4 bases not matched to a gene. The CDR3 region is CASSYQPSGGYEQYF. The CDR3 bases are TGTGCCAGCAGTTACCAGCCTAGCGGGGGGTACGAGCAGTACTTC.

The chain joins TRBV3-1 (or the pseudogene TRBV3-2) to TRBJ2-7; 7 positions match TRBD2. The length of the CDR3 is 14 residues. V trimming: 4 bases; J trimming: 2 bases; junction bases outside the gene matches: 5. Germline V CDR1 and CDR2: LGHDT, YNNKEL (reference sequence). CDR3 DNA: TGTGCCAGCAGCCGTCCGGGACTAACCTACGAGCAGTACTTC. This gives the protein CASSRPGLTYEQYF.

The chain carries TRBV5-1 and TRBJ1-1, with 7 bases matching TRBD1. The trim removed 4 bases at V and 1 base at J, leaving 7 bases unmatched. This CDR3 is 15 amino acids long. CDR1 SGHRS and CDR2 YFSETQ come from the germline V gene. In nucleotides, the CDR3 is TGCGCCAGCAGCCCCAGGGCAGGGGGGAACACTGAAGCTTTCTTT. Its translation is CASSPRAGGNTEAFF.

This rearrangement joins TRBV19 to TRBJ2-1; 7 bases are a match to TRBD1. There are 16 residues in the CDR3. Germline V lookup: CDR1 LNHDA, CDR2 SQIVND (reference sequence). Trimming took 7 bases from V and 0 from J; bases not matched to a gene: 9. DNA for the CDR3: TGTGCCAGTAAAGGGGCAGGGGGTAGCTCCTACAATGAGCAGTTCTTC. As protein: CASKGAGGSSYNEQFF.